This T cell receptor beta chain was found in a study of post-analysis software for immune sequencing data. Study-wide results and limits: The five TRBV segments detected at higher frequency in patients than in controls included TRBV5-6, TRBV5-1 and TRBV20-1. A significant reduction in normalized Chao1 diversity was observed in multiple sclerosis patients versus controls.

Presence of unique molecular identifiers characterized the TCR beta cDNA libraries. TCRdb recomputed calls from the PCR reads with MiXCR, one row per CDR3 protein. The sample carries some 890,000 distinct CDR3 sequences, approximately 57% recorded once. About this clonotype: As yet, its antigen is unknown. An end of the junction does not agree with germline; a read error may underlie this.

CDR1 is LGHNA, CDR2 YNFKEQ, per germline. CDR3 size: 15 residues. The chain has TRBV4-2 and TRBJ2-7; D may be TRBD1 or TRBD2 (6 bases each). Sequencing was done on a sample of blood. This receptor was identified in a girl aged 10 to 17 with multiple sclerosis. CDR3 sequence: CASSQVPWGAHEQDF. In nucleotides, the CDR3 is TGTGCCAGCAGCCAAGTTCCCTGGGGGGCCCACGAGCAGGACTTC.